These T cell receptor beta chains were read from a single sample in a study of blood T cell repertoires in COVID-19. Repertoires were generated with immunoSEQ multiplex PCR, while TCRdb's copy carries only in-frame clones and drops some. The sample lists about 300,000 clones, roughly nine tenths occurring once. Sequenced sample: peripheral blood. These receptors all stem from a man aged 18 to 30 who had recovered from COVID-19. Both conserved end residues are part of each CDR3. A D gene is named only where the DNA matches it firmly. Rows give clone size only sometimes, using once, few, many, or a class for an expanded clone.

D gene | clone size | J gene | V gene | CDR3 protein | CDR3 DNA
- | - | TRBJ1-2 | TRBV6-1 | CASSEAVAGGYGYTF | TGTGCCAGCAGTGAAGCCGTCGCCGGTGGCTATGGCTACACCTTC
TRBD1 | - | TRBJ2-2 | TRBV7-9 | CASSDDRGLAGELFF | TGTGCCAGCAGCGATGACAGGGGGCTTGCCGGGGAGCTGTTTTTT
TRBD1 | - | TRBJ1-6 | TRBV4-2 | CASSQDPGQGAWNSPLHF | TGTGCCAGCAGCCAAGATCCGGGACAGGGGGCATGGAATTCACCCCTCCACTTT
- | - | TRBJ2-7 | TRBV5-4 | CASSLAFSGTFYEQYF | TGTGCCAGCAGCTTGGCGTTCTCCGGGACATTCTACGAGCAGTACTTC
- | - | TRBJ2-1 | TRBV29-1 | CSVEPQGYEQFF | TGCAGCGTTGAACCCCAGGGATATGAGCAGTTCTTC
TRBD1 | - | TRBJ1-6 | TRBV9 | CASSVEGQGTPLHF | TGTGCCAGCAGCGTAGAGGGACAGGGTACACCCCTCCACTTT
TRBD1 | - | TRBJ1-1 | TRBV5-6 | CASSSGQGGTEAFF | TGTGCCAGCAGTTCGGGACAGGGCGGCACTGAAGCTTTCTTT
TRBD1 | once | TRBJ2-7 | TRBV19 | CASSSVKTGTASYEQYF | TGTGCCAGTAGTAGCGTGAAGACCGGGACAGCCTCCTACGAGCAGTACTTC
- | - | TRBJ2-5 | TRBV15 | CATSRDPTVQETQYF | TGTGCCACCAGCAGAGATCCGACAGTTCAAGAGACCCAGTACTTC
- | - | TRBJ1-1 | TRBV6-1 | CASSEQDRLNTEAFF | TGTGCCAGCAGTGAACAGGATCGGCTGAACACTGAAGCTTTCTTT
TRBD2 | - | TRBJ2-1 | TRBV19 | CASSIGTRTEQFF | TGTGCCAGTAGTATAGGGACTAGAACTGAGCAGTTCTTC
TRBD2 | - | TRBJ2-1 | TRBV19 | CASSPLASLYNEQFF | TGTGCCAGTAGTCCACTAGCGAGCCTCTACAATGAGCAGTTCTTC
TRBD1 | once | TRBJ2-7 | TRBV5-8 | CASSWDGQVSYEQYF | TGTGCCAGCAGCTGGGATGGACAGGTCTCCTACGAGCAGTACTTC
- | - | TRBJ2-1 | TRBV5-4 | CASSHQGNEQFF | TGTGCCAGCAGCCATCAGGGAAATGAGCAGTTCTTC
- | few | TRBJ1-4 | TRBV5-1 | CASSLYGSREKLFF | TGCGCCAGCAGCTTGTACGGGTCCCGTGAAAAACTGTTTTTT
- | - | TRBJ2-5 | TRBV6-5 | CASSYGLATYQETQYF | TGTGCCAGCAGTTACGGGTTAGCGACGTACCAAGAGACCCAGTACTTC
TRBD1 | - | TRBJ2-1 | TRBV2 | CASKKDLGTGIDNEQFF | TGTGCCAGCAAAAAGGACCTCGGGACAGGGATCGACAATGAGCAGTTCTTC
TRBD1 | - | TRBJ1-2 | TRBV6-5 | CASSIQGNYGYTF | TGTGCCAGCAGTATACAGGGGAACTATGGCTACACCTTC
- | few | TRBJ1-3 | TRBV19 | CASSIMNSGNTIYF | TGTGCCAGTAGTATAATGAACAGTGGAAACACCATATATTTT
- | once | TRBJ2-3 | TRBV3-1/TRBV3-2 | CASSQGRDFADTQYF | TGTGCCAGCAGCCAAGGAAGAGACTTCGCGGATACGCAGTATTTT
TRBD1 | once | TRBJ2-5 | TRBV7-3 | CASSLDGTGGETQYF | TGTGCCAGCAGCTTAGATGGCACAGGGGGAGAGACCCAGTACTTC
- | - | TRBJ2-7 | TRBV27 | CASSSAAYEQYF | TGTGCCAGCAGTTCCGCAGCCTACGAGCAGTACTTC
- | - | TRBJ1-5 | TRBV5-5 | CASSLDGRGASNQPQHF | TGTGCCAGCAGCTTGGATGGGCGGGGGGCGAGCAATCAGCCCCAGCATTTT
- | - | TRBJ1-1 | TRBV7-8 | CASSLESAGAGNTEAFF | TGTGCCAGCAGCTTAGAGTCGGCAGGGGCTGGGAACACTGAAGCTTTCTTT
- | - | TRBJ2-3 | TRBV21-1 | CASSKLGLAGTTDTQYF | TGTGCCAGCAGCAAATTGGGACTAGCGGGGACCACAGATACGCAGTATTTT
TRBD1 | - | TRBJ1-6 | TRBV24-1 | CATSDADRSYNSPLHF | TGTGCCACCAGTGACGCGGACAGGAGCTATAATTCACCCCTCCACTTT
- | - | TRBJ1-1 | TRBV28 | CASSSDSRLLAFF | TGTGCCAGCAGTTCGGACAGCCGTCTCTTGGCTTTCTTT
- | - | TRBJ1-5 | TRBV12-3/TRBV12-4 | CATRLGNQPQHF | TGTGCCACCCGACTCGGCAATCAGCCCCAGCATTTT
- | - | TRBJ1-2 | TRBV18 | CASSPQGLGPNYGYTF | TGTGCCAGCTCACCTCAAGGACTGGGTCCCAACTATGGCTACACCTTC
TRBD1 | - | TRBJ1-6 | TRBV25-1 | CASSEYYGQGHNSPLHF | TGTGCCAGCAGTGAATACTACGGACAGGGCCATAATTCACCCCTCCACTTT
TRBD1 | - | TRBJ1-2 | TRBV15 | CATSGGRQDYGYTF | TGTGCCACCTCAGGGGGACGGCAGGACTATGGCTACACCTTC
- | - | TRBJ1-2 | TRBV6-2/TRBV6-3 | CASSYRGGNYGYTF | TGTGCCAGCAGTTACCGGGGGGGGAACTATGGCTACACCTTC
TRBD2 | - | TRBJ2-5 | TRBV19 | CASSPSGGPGSTQYF | TGTGCCAGTAGCCCTAGCGGGGGGCCCGGGTCTACCCAGTACTTC
- | - | TRBJ1-2 | TRBV5-5 | CASSLSGGYGYTF | TGTGCCAGCAGCTTGTCGGGGGGCTATGGCTACACCTTC
TRBD1 | once | TRBJ1-4 | TRBV19 | CASSPGTGYEKLFF | TGTGCCAGTAGCCCCGGGACAGGTTATGAAAAACTGTTTTTT
TRBD2 | once | TRBJ2-1 | TRBV7-3 | CASSLNGGLELFSYNEQFF | TGTGCCAGCAGCTTAAATGGGGGACTAGAATTATTCTCCTACAATGAGCAGTTCTTC
TRBD1 | - | TRBJ1-3 | TRBV6-5 | CASSYWTGGGNTIYF | TGTGCCAGCAGTTACTGGACAGGGGGAGGAAACACCATATATTTT
- | - | TRBJ1-5 | TRBV27 | CASSFRGNQPQHF | TGTGCCAGCAGTTTCCGGGGCAATCAGCCCCAGCATTTT
- | - | TRBJ1-2 | TRBV30 | CAWSALQVGYTF | TGTGCCTGGAGTGCCTTACAGGTGGGCTACACCTTC
TRBD1 | - | TRBJ1-5 | TRBV27 | CASSSGTGGSNQPQHF | TGTGCCAGCAGTTCCGGGACAGGGGGGAGCAATCAGCCCCAGCATTTT
- | - | TRBJ2-3 | TRBV27 | CASSFMRQSPDTQYF | TGTGCCAGCAGTTTCATGCGACAGTCCCCAGATACGCAGTATTTT
TRBD2 | once | TRBJ2-1 | TRBV10-3 | CAISELLAGVYNEQFF | TGTGCCATCAGTGAGCTTCTAGCGGGAGTCTACAATGAGCAGTTCTTC
- | - | TRBJ1-2 | TRBV4-1 | CASSQEQGTYGYTF | TGCGCCAGCAGCCAAGAACAGGGAACCTATGGCTACACCTTC
- | - | TRBJ1-2 | TRBV12-3/TRBV12-4 | CASSLAARDGYTF | TGTGCCAGCAGTTTAGCTGCCCGGGATGGCTACACCTTC
TRBD1 | - | TRBJ1-1 | TRBV12-5 | CGWGTGMNTEAFF | TGTGGGTGGGGGACAGGGATGAACACTGAAGCTTTCTTT
- | once | TRBJ2-5 | TRBV9 | CASSVGFLQETQYF | TGTGCCAGCAGCGTAGGTTTCTTACAAGAGACCCAGTACTTC
- | - | TRBJ1-2 | TRBV28 | CASSLQGYGYTF | TGTGCCAGCAGTTTACAGGGTTATGGCTACACCTTC
TRBD2 | - | TRBJ2-1 | TRBV7-9 | CASSIGTSEGGYNEQFF | TGTGCCAGCAGCATAGGGACTAGCGAAGGGGGCTACAATGAGCAGTTCTTC
TRBD1 | - | TRBJ1-2 | TRBV5-1 | CASSVDRGYGYTF | TGCGCCAGCAGCGTGGACAGGGGGTATGGCTACACCTTC
- | - | TRBJ1-2 | TRBV9 | CASSVDLAYGYTF | TGTGCCAGCAGCGTAGACCTAGCCTATGGCTACACCTTC
- | once | TRBJ2-7 | TRBV29-1 | CSVVKQDNYEQYF | TGCAGCGTCGTAAAACAAGACAACTACGAGCAGTACTTC
- | - | TRBJ2-3 | TRBV5-1 | CASSLADPLVGTDTQYF | TGCGCCAGCAGCTTGGCCGACCCACTAGTCGGCACAGATACGCAGTATTTT
TRBD2 | - | TRBJ2-5 | TRBV5-5 | CASSSLAGETQYF | TGTGCCAGCAGCTCCTTAGCGGGGGAGACCCAGTACTTC
- | once | TRBJ2-2 | TRBV11-3 | CASSPETDNTGELFF | TGTGCCAGCAGCCCGGAGACAGACAACACCGGGGAGCTGTTTTTT
TRBD1 | - | TRBJ1-6 | TRBV7-9 | CASSFPGGSESPLHF | TGTGCCAGCAGCTTTCCAGGGGGCAGTGAGTCACCCCTCCACTTT
TRBD1 | - | TRBJ1-1 | TRBV7-9 | CASSSGQGNTEAFF | TGTGCCAGCAGCTCAGGACAGGGAAACACTGAAGCTTTCTTT
- | - | TRBJ1-5 | TRBV29-1 | CSALGQDSNQPQHF | TGCAGCGCCCTGGGTCAGGATAGCAATCAGCCCCAGCATTTT